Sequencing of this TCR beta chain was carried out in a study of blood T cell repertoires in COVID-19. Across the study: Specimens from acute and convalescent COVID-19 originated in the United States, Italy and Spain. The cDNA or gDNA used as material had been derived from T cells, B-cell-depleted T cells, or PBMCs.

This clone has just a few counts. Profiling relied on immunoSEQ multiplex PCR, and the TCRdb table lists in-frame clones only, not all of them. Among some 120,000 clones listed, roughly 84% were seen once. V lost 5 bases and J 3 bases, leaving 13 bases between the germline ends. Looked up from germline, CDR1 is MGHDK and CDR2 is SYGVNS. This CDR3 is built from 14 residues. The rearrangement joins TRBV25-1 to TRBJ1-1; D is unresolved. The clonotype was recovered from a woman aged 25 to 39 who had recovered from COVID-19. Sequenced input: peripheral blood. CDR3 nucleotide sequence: TGTGCCAGCAGTCCATCGGGAGGTTACACTGAAGCTTTCTTT. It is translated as CASSPSGGYTEAFF.